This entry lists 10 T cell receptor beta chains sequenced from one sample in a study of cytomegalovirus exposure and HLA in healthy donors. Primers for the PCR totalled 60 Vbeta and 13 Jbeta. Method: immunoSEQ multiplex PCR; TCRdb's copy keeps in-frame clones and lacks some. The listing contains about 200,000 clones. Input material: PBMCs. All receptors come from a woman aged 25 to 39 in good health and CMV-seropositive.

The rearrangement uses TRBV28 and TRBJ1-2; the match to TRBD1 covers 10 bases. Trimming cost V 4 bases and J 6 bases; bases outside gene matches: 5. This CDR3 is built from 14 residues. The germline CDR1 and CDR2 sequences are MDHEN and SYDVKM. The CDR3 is CASSSMTGGHGYTF. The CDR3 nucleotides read TGTGCCAGCAGTTCGATGACAGGGGGCCATGGCTACACCTTC.

For the CDR3, the DNA is TGTGCCAGCAGCTCAATTCTATTGGGGGACTTTCTGTACAATGAGCAGTTCTTC. Translating gives CASSSILLGDFLYNEQFF. V usage is TRBV7-9 and J usage is TRBJ2-1; tentative D call: TRBD2 (6 bases). The CDR3 extends over 18 amino acids. The V end was cut by 4 bases, the J end by 4 bases, with 23 bases between. In germline, CDR1 is SEHNR, CDR2 FQNEAQ (reference sequence).

The CDR3: CASRSQGSGANVLTF. The CDR3 bases are TGTGCCAGCAGGAGCCAGGGCTCTGGGGCCAACGTCCTGACTTTC. This chain uses TRBV5-4 with TRBJ2-6; D is possibly TRBD1 (5 bases). Germline values: CDR1 SGHNT, CDR2 YYREEE (reference sequence). The ends were cut back, 5 bases at V and 0 bases at J, with 9 bases in the middle. This CDR3 is built from 15 residues.

CDR3 DNA sequence: TGTGCCAGCAGTTATGGGGACAGAATAAACTATGGCTACACCTTC. Amino acid sequence: CASSYGDRINYGYTF. V gene TRBV6-6 combines with J gene TRBJ1-2; TRBD1 agrees at 7 bases. Germline V CDR1 and CDR2: MNHNY, SVGAGI (reference sequence). Trimming cost V 3 bases and J 2 bases; bases outside gene matches: 6. The CDR3 runs 15 residues.

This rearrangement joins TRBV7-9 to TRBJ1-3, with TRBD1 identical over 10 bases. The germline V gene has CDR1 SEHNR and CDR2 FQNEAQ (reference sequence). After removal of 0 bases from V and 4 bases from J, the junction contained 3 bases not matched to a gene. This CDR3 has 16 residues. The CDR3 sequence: CASSLAPGQGGNTIYF. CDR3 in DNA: TGTGCCAGCAGCTTAGCGCCGGGACAGGGGGGAAACACCATATATTTT.

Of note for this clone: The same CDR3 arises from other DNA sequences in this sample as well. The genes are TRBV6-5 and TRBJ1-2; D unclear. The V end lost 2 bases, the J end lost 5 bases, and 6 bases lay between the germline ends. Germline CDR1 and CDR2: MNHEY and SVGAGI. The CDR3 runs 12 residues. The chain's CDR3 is CASSYRGYGYTF. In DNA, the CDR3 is TGTGCCAGCAGTTACCGGGGTTATGGCTACACCTTC.

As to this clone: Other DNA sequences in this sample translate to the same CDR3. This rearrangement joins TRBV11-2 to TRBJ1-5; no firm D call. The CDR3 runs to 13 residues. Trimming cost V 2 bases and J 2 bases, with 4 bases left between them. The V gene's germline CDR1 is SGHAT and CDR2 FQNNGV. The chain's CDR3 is CASSLTGNQPQHF. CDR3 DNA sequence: TGTGCCAGCAGCTTAACGGGCAATCAGCCCCAGCATTTT.

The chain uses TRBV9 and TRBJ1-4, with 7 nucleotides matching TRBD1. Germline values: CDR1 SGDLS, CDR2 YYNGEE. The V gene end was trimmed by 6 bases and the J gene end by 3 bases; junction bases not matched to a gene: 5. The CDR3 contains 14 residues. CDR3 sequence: CASNRQGSNEKLFF. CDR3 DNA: TGTGCCAGCAACAGACAGGGCTCTAATGAAAAACTGTTTTTT.

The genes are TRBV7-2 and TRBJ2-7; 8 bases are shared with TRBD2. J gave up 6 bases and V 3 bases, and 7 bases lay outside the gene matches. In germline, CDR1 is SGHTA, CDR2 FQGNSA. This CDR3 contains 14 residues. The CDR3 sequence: CASSFSAGEGEQYF. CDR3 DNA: TGTGCCAGCAGCTTCTCAGCGGGAGAGGGCGAGCAGTACTTC.

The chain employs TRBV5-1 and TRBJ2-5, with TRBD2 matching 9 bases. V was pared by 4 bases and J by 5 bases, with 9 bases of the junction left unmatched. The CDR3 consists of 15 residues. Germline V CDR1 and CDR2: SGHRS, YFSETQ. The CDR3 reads CASSRGRLAAETQYF. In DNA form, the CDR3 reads TGCGCCAGCAGCCGGGGGCGACTAGCGGCCGAGACCCAGTACTTC.